The 26 T cell receptor beta chains below were found in one sample sequenced in a study of blood T cell repertoires in COVID-19. Profiled with immunoSEQ multiplex PCR; TCRdb holds only in-frame clones, not every one. The sample contains 310,000 or so clones, 89% of which appear only once. Source material: peripheral blood. The source of these receptors is a young man who had recovered from COVID-19.

V is TRBV30 and J is TRBJ2-3, with a possible D match to TRBD2 (6 bases). The CDR3 is 16 residues long. Germline V gene sequence: CDR1 GTSNPN, CDR2 SVGIG (reference sequence). Deletions cut 0 bases from V and 0 bases from J, with 13 bases between. This CDR3 reads CAWSVITSTSTDTQYF. CDR3 DNA: TGTGCCTGGAGTGTAATTACTAGCACTAGCACAGATACGCAGTATTTT.

This sequence joins TRBV27 and TRBJ2-2; D not resolved. The germline V gene has CDR1 MNHEY and CDR2 SMNVEV (reference sequence). The CDR3 has 14 residues. Trimming removed 3 bases at V and 5 bases at J, with 10 bases between. The CDR3 nucleotides read TGTGCCAGCAGTTTTCTGGCCGGGACCGGGGAGCTGTTTTTT. Translated, it gives CASSFLAGTGELFF.

The gene calls are TRBV27 and TRBJ2-1; a possible D gene is TRBD1 (5 bases). CDR1 is MNHEY, CDR2 SMNVEV, per germline (reference sequence). This CDR3 spans 15 amino acids. The V gene lost 1 base and the J gene lost 2 bases, with 9 bases spanning the gap. This CDR3 reads CASSLWGEPYNEQFF. The CDR3, as DNA: TGTGCCAGCAGTTTATGGGGCGAGCCCTACAATGAGCAGTTCTTC.

This clone was observed once. The chain combines TRBV5-4 with TRBJ2-4; maybe TRBD2 (5 bases). The CDR3 spans 15 residues. Trimming removed 3 bases from V and 0 bases from J, with 10 bases in between. Per the germline V gene, CDR1 is SGHNT and CDR2 is YYREEE (reference sequence). The CDR3 sequence is CASSSSRGAKNIQYF. For the CDR3, the DNA is TGTGCCAGCAGCTCGTCCCGGGGAGCCAAAAACATTCAGTACTTC.

This chain connects TRBV19 to TRBJ2-7; possible D gene TRBD1, 6 bases. Germline loops: CDR1 LNHDA, CDR2 SQIVND (reference sequence). This CDR3 is built from 14 residues. V dropped 6 bases and J dropped 0 bases, with 12 bases sitting between them. The CDR3 DNA reads TGTGCCAGTAGGGACAGTTTGAGCTCCTACGAGCAGTACTTC. It specifies CASRDSLSSYEQYF. Filled out from reference TRBV19 and TRBJ2-7, the complete variable domain reads DGGITQSPKYLFRKEGQNVTLSCEQNLNHDAMYWYRQDPGQGLRLIYYSQIVNDFQKGDIAEGYSVSREKKESFPLTVTSAQKNPTAFYLCASRDSLSSYEQYFGPGTRLTVT.

This chain uses TRBV12-3 or TRBV12-4 with TRBJ1-4; unclear D gene. This CDR3 has 13 amino acids. Trimming shortened V by 8 bases and J by 10 bases, and 17 bases separated the two germline ends. CDR3 in amino acids: CASARVPVGKLFF. In DNA, the CDR3 is TGTGCCAGCGCGAGGGTGCCGGTGGGAAAACTGTTTTTT.

The chain links TRBV6-5 to TRBJ1-1; D is possibly TRBD1 (5 bases). The CDR3 covers 14 residues. V dropped 6 bases and J dropped 6 bases, with 17 bases sitting between them. CDR1 is MNHEY, CDR2 SVGAGI, per germline. DNA of the CDR3: TGTGCCAGCAGCCGGGTCGGGGGAGGACCTGAAGCTTTCTTT. Protein product: CASSRVGGGPEAFF.

The CDR3 reads CASSPGGGYTDTQYF. CDR3 coding DNA: TGCGCCAGCAGCCCCGGTGGGGGCTACACAGATACGCAGTATTTT. The chain combines TRBV5-1 with TRBJ2-3, with D possibly being TRBD1 (6 bases). This CDR3 is built from 15 residues. Germline lookup yields CDR1 SGHRS and CDR2 YFSETQ. The V and J ends lost 4 bases and 2 bases respectively, with 14 bases between them.

The rearrangement links TRBV29-1 to TRBJ1-2; weak D call: TRBD1 (5 bases). The V gene lost 3 bases and the J gene lost 4 bases, with 24 bases spanning the gap. In germline, CDR1 is SQVTM, CDR2 ANQGSEA. This CDR3 contains 17 residues. The CDR3 reads CSVESGPGEGLSYGYTF. The CDR3 DNA follows: TGCAGCGTTGAGTCGGGGCCCGGGGAGGGGTTGAGCTATGGCTACACCTTC.

The V and J genes are TRBV29-1 and TRBJ1-4; D uncertain. CDR3 length equals 12 residues. Germline-derived CDR1 and CDR2 are SQVTM and ANQGSEA. V was clipped by 4 bases and J by 8 bases, with 11 bases between them. The CDR3 protein is CSVGQAEEKLFF. The DNA of the CDR3 is TGCAGCGTTGGCCAGGCTGAGGAAAAACTGTTTTTT.

The J gene is TRBJ2-7, the V gene TRBV29-1, with D perhaps TRBD2 (5 bases). The CDR3 is 13 residues long. Germline CDR1 SQVTM, CDR2 ANQGSEA. With 5 bases removed from V and 3 bases from J, the gap between germline ends came to 14 bases. The CDR3: CSVIGSPNYEQYF. The CDR3 bases are TGCAGCGTTATAGGGAGCCCTAACTACGAGCAGTACTTC.

CDR3 amino acids: CASSQSLLQGTLMNTEAFF. CDR3 DNA: TGCGCCAGCAGTCAATCCCTCCTACAGGGGACCCTAATGAACACTGAAGCTTTCTTT. The gene calls are TRBV23-1 and TRBJ1-1; 7 bases match TRBD1. TRBV23-1 is an ORF, with its function uncertain. The CDR3 runs 19 residues. The J segment lost 0 bases and the V segment lost 0 bases, leaving 13 bases of the junction unmatched.

This clone was seen only once. The chain joins TRBV9 to TRBJ1-2; D is unclear. The CDR3 consists of 15 residues. Germline values: CDR1 SGDLS, CDR2 YYNGEE. With 0 bases removed from V and 8 bases from J, the gap between germline ends came to 17 bases. CDR3 nucleotide sequence: TGTGCCAGCAGCGTAGCCGCGGGCCCATCAAGAGGCTACACCTTC. It specifies CASSVAAGPSRGYTF.

The count of this clone is one. The chain combines TRBV7-9 with TRBJ1-2, with a weak D call TRBD1 (6 bases). Germline CDR1 is SEHNR and CDR2 is FQNEAQ (reference sequence). V gave up 6 bases and J gave up 3 bases, with 17 bases separating them. The CDR3 contains 15 residues. This chain's CDR3 is CASSKGWTDYYGYTF. CDR3 sequence (DNA): TGTGCCAGCAGTAAAGGGTGGACAGACTACTATGGCTACACCTTC.

The V call is TRBV5-6, the J call TRBJ1-2; 8 bases align to TRBD1. Germline V gives CDR1 SGHDT, CDR2 YYEEEE. Trimming took 2 bases from V and 3 from J; bases not matched to a gene: 9. This CDR3 comprises 16 residues. The CDR3: CASSFEWTGSDYGYTF. The CDR3 bases are TGTGCCAGCAGCTTCGAATGGACAGGGTCCGACTATGGCTACACCTTC.

The V and J genes are TRBV7-9 and TRBJ1-1; D ambiguous. Per germline, CDR1 SEHNR and CDR2 FQNEAQ (reference sequence). The CDR3 is 14 residues long. Trimming took off 2 bases at V and 0 bases at J, with 7 bases between the two ends. The CDR3 coding sequence is TGTGCCAGCAGCTTATTCTTAATGAACACTGAAGCTTTCTTT. Its translation: CASSLFLMNTEAFF. The complete variable domain, with remaining parts taken from reference TRBV7-9 and TRBJ1-1, reads DTGVSQNPRHKITKRGQNVTFRCDPISEHNRLYWYRQTLGQGPEFLTYFQNEAQLEKSRLLSDRFSAERPKGSFSTLEIQRTEQGDSAMYLCASSLFLMNTEAFFGQGTRLTVV.

The table lists this clone with a count of one. The V call is TRBV5-8, the J call TRBJ1-2; TRBD1 matches at 8 bases. V trimming: 6 bases; J trimming: 3 bases; junction bases outside the gene matches: 10. Germline CDR1 and CDR2: SGHTS and YDEGEE. The CDR3 loop spans 15 amino acids. The CDR3 region is CASIPGQGADYGYTF. The CDR3 nucleotides are TGTGCCAGCATCCCGGGGCAGGGGGCGGACTATGGCTACACCTTC.

In its sample, this clone was seen once. V and J are TRBV4-2 and TRBJ2-7; weak D call: TRBD2 (5 bases). V lost 1 base, J lost 3 bases, and 16 bases lay in between. Per germline, CDR1 LGHNA and CDR2 YNFKEQ. The CDR3 has 16 amino acids. Here the CDR3 reads CASSQGSRFRGYEQYF. The CDR3, as DNA: TGTGCCAGCAGCCAAGGCTCAAGGTTTCGGGGCTACGAGCAGTACTTC.

The rearrangement joins TRBV7-9 to TRBJ1-2; possible D gene TRBD1, 6 bases. V lost 2 bases, J lost 5 bases, and 18 bases lay in between. Per germline, CDR1 SEHNR and CDR2 FQNEAQ (reference sequence). The CDR3 is 16 residues long. The CDR3 reads CASSLFGGHPLYGYTF. CDR3 in DNA: TGTGCCAGCAGCTTATTCGGGGGGCATCCACTATATGGCTACACCTTC. Using reference TRBV7-9 and TRBJ1-2 for the parts outside the CDR3, the full variable domain is DTGVSQNPRHKITKRGQNVTFRCDPISEHNRLYWYRQTLGQGPEFLTYFQNEAQLEKSRLLSDRFSAERPKGSFSTLEIQRTEQGDSAMYLCASSLFGGHPLYGYTFGSGTRLTVV.

The chain has TRBV2 and TRBJ2-3, with a possible D match to TRBD1 (6 bases). V was cut by 4 bases and J by 2 bases, with 10 bases left in between. The germline V gene encodes CDR1 SNHLY and CDR2 FYNNEI. The CDR3 length is 14 residues. CDR3 protein: CASSGGLYTDTQYF. CDR3 nucleotide sequence: TGTGCCAGCAGTGGGGGGCTCTACACAGATACGCAGTATTTT.

The chain recombines TRBV27 with TRBJ2-6; a weak D match, TRBD1 (6 bases). The germline V and J ends were trimmed by 2 bases and 2 bases, with 10 bases remaining between them. Germline-derived CDR1 and CDR2 are MNHEY and SMNVEV (reference sequence). CDR3 length: 16 residues. The CDR3 is CASSLGTGTGANVLTF. The CDR3 DNA reads as TGTGCCAGCAGTTTAGGCACAGGGACTGGGGCCAACGTCCTGACTTTC.

The chain couples TRBV10-3 to TRBJ1-3; the match to TRBD1 covers 11 bases. The V gene end was trimmed by 4 bases and the J gene end by 4 bases; junction bases not matched to a gene: 6. Germline loops: CDR1 ENHRY, CDR2 SYGVKD. CDR3 length equals 16 residues. The CDR3 is CAISGQDRGLGNTIYF. DNA for the CDR3: TGTGCCATCAGTGGTCAGGACAGGGGGCTCGGAAACACCATATATTTT.

The chain links TRBV15 to TRBJ2-7; TRBD1 agrees at 8 bases. Germline lookup yields CDR1 LNHNV and CDR2 YYDKDF (reference sequence). This CDR3 has 16 amino acids. With V trimmed by 5 bases and J by 2 bases, 11 bases remained unmatched. The CDR3: CATSGETGADPYEQYF. In nucleotides, the CDR3 is TGTGCCACCAGCGGGGAGACAGGGGCCGACCCCTACGAGCAGTACTTC.

The V and J genes are TRBV7-8 and TRBJ2-7; possible D gene TRBD2, 5 bases. The CDR3 is 17 amino acids. Germline V gives CDR1 SGHVS, CDR2 FQNEAQ. Trimming shortened V by 3 bases and J by 2 bases, and 20 bases separated the two germline ends. CDR3 DNA: TGTGCCAGCAGCTTTAGTCCGAGCGGCCGCTCGGCCTACGAGCAGTACTTC. Translating it yields CASSFSPSGRSAYEQYF.

This chain joins TRBV7-2 and TRBJ2-5, with D maybe TRBD1 (5 bases). The V end was cut by 5 bases, the J end by 5 bases, with 15 bases between. Germline CDR1 SGHTA, CDR2 FQGNSA. This CDR3 region has 14 residues. For the CDR3, the DNA is TGTGCCAGCAGCCAAAATGATGGGGCGGAGACCCAGTACTTC. Translation gives CASSQNDGAETQYF.

The rearrangement links TRBV7-3 to TRBJ2-1, with TRBD2 matching 8 bases. V lost 5 bases and J lost 0; bases outside the gene matches: 18. This CDR3 contains 20 residues. The germline V gene has CDR1 SGHTA and CDR2 FQGTGA. CDR3 sequence reads: CASSPQKLRAGASSYNEQFF. The CDR3 region has the DNA TGTGCCAGCAGCCCACAGAAACTGAGAGCGGGGGCAAGCTCCTACAATGAGCAGTTCTTC.